These 14 T cell receptor beta chains were sequenced from one sample in a study of blood T cells in healthy people across ages. With a J-beta primer mix and a sample-barcoded 5' primer, a second PCR ran about 7 to 12 cycles. In TCRdb, the 5' RACE reads were re-called with MiXCR into one record per CDR3 protein. Altogether 590,000 or so distinct CDR3 sequences are present, about 28% being singletons, with the ten largest covering 15% to 18%. The sample consisted of blood. These receptors came from an elderly woman in good health.

This chain links TRBV20-1 with TRBJ2-1; TRBD2 aligns across 15 bases. Trimming cost V 5 bases and J 5 bases; bases outside gene matches: 4. Germline CDR1 is DFQATT and CDR2 is SNEGSKA (reference sequence). The CDR3 loop spans 15 amino acids. As DNA, the CDR3 is TGCAGTGCTCTGGGACTAGCGGGGGGACACAATGAGCAGTTCTTC. Its translation: CSALGLAGGHNEQFF.

Details on this clonotype: It may be a read error: a sequence one base away is much more abundant. The chain employs TRBV6-5 and TRBJ2-1; 11 bases align to TRBD2. CDR1 MNHEY and CDR2 SVGAGI come from the germline V gene. The CDR3 length is 14 residues. CDR3 region: CACSFGLAGDEQFF. The CDR3, as DNA: TGTGCCTGCAGTTTCGGACTAGCGGGTGATGAGCAGTTCTTC.

The gene calls are TRBV27 and TRBJ1-5; 8 positions agree with TRBD1. The V segment lost 6 bases and the J segment 2 bases; nucleotides outside the gene matches: 12. The length of the CDR3 is 17 residues. Germline assignment: CDR1 MNHEY and CDR2 SMNVEV (reference sequence). The CDR3: CASRPSGGLGGNQPQHF. The CDR3 bases are TGTGCCAGCAGGCCTTCAGGGGGCCTCGGGGGCAATCAGCCCCAGCATTTT.

Comments on this clonotype: A much larger clone lies a single base off, so this may be a read error. V and J are TRBV11-2 and TRBJ2-5; weak D call: TRBD1 (5 bases). V was shortened by 7 bases and J by 1 base, with 16 bases between the two germline ends. The germline V gene encodes CDR1 SGHAT and CDR2 FQNNGV. The CDR3 length is 15 residues. Here the CDR3 reads CASKRRGQSQETQYF. CDR3 DNA sequence: TGTGCCAGCAAGCGTAGGGGCCAGAGCCAAGAGACCCAGTACTTC.

In its sample, this clonotype was seen many times. The chain is built from TRBV6-1 and TRBJ2-1, with TRBD2 matching over 11 bases. Germline CDR1 MNHNS, CDR2 SASEGT. CDR3 length equals 17 residues. V lost 1 base, J lost 7 bases, and 9 bases stayed unmatched. CDR3 region: CASSEDIRASGGNEQFF. The CDR3 region has the DNA TGTGCCAGCAGTGAAGACATAAGGGCTAGCGGGGGGAATGAGCAGTTCTTC.

The chain uses TRBV29-1 and TRBJ2-3; 9 nucleotides align to TRBD2. Germline CDR1 reads SQVTM; CDR2 reads ANQGSEA. The CDR3 spans 11 residues. The trim removed 6 bases at V and 12 bases at J, leaving 7 bases unmatched. The CDR3: CSVAPGTSQYF. The CDR3 region has the DNA TGCAGCGTGGCCCCCGGGACTAGCCAGTATTTT.

This clonotype was observed at least ten times. This chain links TRBV24-1 with TRBJ1-5; D not certain. V gave up 6 bases and J gave up 2 bases, with 7 bases separating them. The CDR3 sequence is 13 residues long. The V gene's germline CDR1 is KGHDR and CDR2 SFDVKD. The CDR3, as DNA: TGTGCCACCAGTAGGTTGGGCAATCAGCCCCAGCATTTT. Translating gives CATSRLGNQPQHF.

As to this clonotype: A read error is likely, as this CDR3 ends without the conserved phenylalanine or tryptophan. This chain joins TRBV6-1 and TRBJ1-1; D is ambiguous. Germline V lookup: CDR1 MNHNS, CDR2 SASEGT. CDR3 length equals 12 residues. V was clipped by 6 bases and J by 1 base, with 6 bases between them. CDR3 DNA sequence: TGTGCCAGCAGGCATGCGAACACTGAAGCTTTCTGT. Protein product: CASRHANTEAFC.

This clonotype was detected ten times or more. A clone one base away is much larger, so this may be a read error. This chain uses TRBV6-1 with TRBJ2-1; D remains ambiguous. The J call may not be correct, given that the DNA end is closer to TRBJ2-7. Looked up from germline, CDR1 is MNHNS and CDR2 is SASEGT. There are 14 residues in the CDR3. CDR3 loop: CASSELGAYNEQYF. The CDR3 DNA is TGTGCCAGCAGTGAGCTAGGCGCCTACAATGAGCAGTACTTC.

At least ten counts were recorded for this clonotype. The chain employs TRBV9 and TRBJ2-4; D is possibly TRBD1 (5 bases). Germline V lookup: CDR1 SGDLS, CDR2 YYNGEE. The CDR3 is made up of 15 amino acids. V was pared by 0 bases and J by 6 bases, with 13 bases between. The CDR3 here is CASSVAVGHGNIQYF. The CDR3 DNA reads TGTGCCAGCAGCGTAGCTGTGGGGCATGGAAACATTCAGTACTTC.

The table lists this clonotype with many counts. The chain has TRBV7-2 and TRBJ1-5, with D tentatively TRBD1 (5 bases). The germline gives CDR1 SGHTA, CDR2 FQGNSA. The CDR3 spans 15 residues. V lost 3 bases to trimming and J lost 0 bases, with 9 bases between them. The DNA for the CDR3 is TGTGCCAGCAGCTTGGGGGGACCTAGCAATCAGCCCCAGCATTTT. This encodes CASSLGGPSNQPQHF.

Many counts were recorded for this clonotype. The chain employs TRBV7-3 and TRBJ2-1, with D uncertain. Trimming left V 4 bases short and J 4 bases short, with 8 bases between. Germline loops: CDR1 SGHTA, CDR2 FQGTGA. The CDR3 runs to 13 residues. CDR3 residues: CASSSTGYNEQFF. CDR3 bases: TGTGCCAGCAGCTCAACCGGTTACAATGAGCAGTTCTTC.

With respect to this clonotype: With a much larger clone just one base away, this may be a read error. The chain combines TRBV7-2 with TRBJ1-2; tentatively, D is TRBD1 (5 bases). Between the trimmed V and J ends, which lost 5 bases and 2 bases, there was a span of 15 bases. Germline loops: CDR1 SGHTA, CDR2 FQGNSA. This CDR3 region has 15 residues. Here the CDR3 reads CTSSPFRGGNYGYTF. In DNA form, the CDR3 reads TGTACCAGCAGCCCCTTCCGGGGGGGGAACTATGGCTACACCTTC.

Comment on this clonotype: A single base separates this from a much larger clone, so it may be a read error. The CDR3 sequence is CASTPRQGEGCTF. In nucleotides, the CDR3 is TGCGCCAGCACCCCCAGACAGGGAGAAGGCTGCACCTTC. The chain recombines TRBV5-1 with TRBJ1-2, with 7 positions matching TRBD1. From germline, CDR1 is SGHRS and CDR2 YFSETQ. There are 13 residues in the CDR3.